This entry describes one TCR beta chain. What it recognizes is unknown. A multiplex PCR was run with 60 Vbeta primers and 13 Jbeta primers. Generated by immunoSEQ multiplex PCR, the TCRdb table keeps only in-frame clones and is missing some. The table lists 100,000 to 130,000 clones, 82% of them singletons. This entry belongs to a study of cytomegalovirus exposure and HLA in healthy donors. Study-wide findings and caveats: HLA allele associations emerged for about 16,000 TCR beta sequences in a later analysis, at 0.05 false discovery rate.

This CDR3 region has 14 residues. The germline gives CDR1 MNHEY, CDR2 SVGAGI. V dropped 6 bases and J dropped 8 bases, with 19 bases sitting between them. The genes are TRBV6-5 and TRBJ1-2; a possible D gene is TRBD1 (6 bases). The source material was PBMCs. The TCR comes from a man in his thirties or forties in good health and CMV-seropositive. In nucleotides, the CDR3 is TGTGCCAGCAGCCGACCCCAGGGGAGTCAGGGCTACACCTTC. Protein sequence: CASSRPQGSQGYTF.